The clone carrying this TCR beta chain showed up many times. Its antigen is still unknown. MiXCR, applied by TCRdb to the 5' RACE reads, yields one record per CDR3 protein. The repertoire holds fewer than 80,000 distinct CDR3 sequences, with around 4.8% as singletons. This entry is derived from a study of neurological immune-mediated disorders. Trimming took 5 bases from V and 4 from J, leaving 15 bases between them. Per the germline V gene, CDR1 is MNHEY and CDR2 is SMNVEV (reference sequence). The length of the CDR3 is 15 residues. General observations from the study: While HTLV-1-associated myelopathy showed the greatest TCR clonal expansion, multiple sclerosis showed the least, falling below healthy controls.

The rearrangement uses TRBV27 and TRBJ2-1; D is perhaps TRBD2 (6 bases). Input material: PBMCs. The receptor was derived from a woman between 50 and 59 years old with multiple sclerosis. This chain's CDR3 is CASSALGAGYNEQFF. The DNA of the CDR3 is TGTGCCAGCAGTGCCCTAGGGGCGGGGTACAATGAGCAGTTCTTC.